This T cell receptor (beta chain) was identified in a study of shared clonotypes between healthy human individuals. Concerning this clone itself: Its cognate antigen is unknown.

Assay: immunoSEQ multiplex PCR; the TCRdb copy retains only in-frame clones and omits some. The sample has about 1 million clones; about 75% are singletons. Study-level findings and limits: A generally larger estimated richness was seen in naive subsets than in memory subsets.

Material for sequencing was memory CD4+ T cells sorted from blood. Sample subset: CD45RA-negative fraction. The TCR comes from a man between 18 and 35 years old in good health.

The CDR3 DNA reads TGTGCCAGCAGCTTAGCTTTTCCAGCGAGACCCACCGGGGAGCTGTTTTTT. It yields the protein CASSLAFPARPTGELFF. The chain has TRBV11-1 and TRBJ2-2; D gene uncertain. Germline CDR1 is SGHAT and CDR2 is FQDESV (reference sequence). The CDR3 contains 17 residues. Trimming took off 0 bases at V and 4 bases at J, with 15 bases between the two ends.